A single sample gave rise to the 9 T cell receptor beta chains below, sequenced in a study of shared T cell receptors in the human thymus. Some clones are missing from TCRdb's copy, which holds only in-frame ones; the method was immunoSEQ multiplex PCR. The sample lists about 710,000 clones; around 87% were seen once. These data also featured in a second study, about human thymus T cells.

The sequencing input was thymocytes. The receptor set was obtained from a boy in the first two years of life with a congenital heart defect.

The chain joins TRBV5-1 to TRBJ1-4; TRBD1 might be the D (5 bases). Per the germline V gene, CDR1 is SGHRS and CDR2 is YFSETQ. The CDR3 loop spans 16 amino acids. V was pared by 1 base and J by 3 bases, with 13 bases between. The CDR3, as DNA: TGCGCCAGCAGCTTGTCCGGGGGAATGGCTAATGAAAAACTGTTTTTT. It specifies CASSLSGGMANEKLFF.

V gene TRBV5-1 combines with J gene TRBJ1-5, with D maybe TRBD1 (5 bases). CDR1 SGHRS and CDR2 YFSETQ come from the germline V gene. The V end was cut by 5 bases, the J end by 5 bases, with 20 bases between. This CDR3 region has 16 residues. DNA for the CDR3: TGCGCCAGCAGAGAGACGAGGAGAAAAGGGGATCAGCCCCAGCATTTT. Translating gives CASRETRRKGDQPQHF.

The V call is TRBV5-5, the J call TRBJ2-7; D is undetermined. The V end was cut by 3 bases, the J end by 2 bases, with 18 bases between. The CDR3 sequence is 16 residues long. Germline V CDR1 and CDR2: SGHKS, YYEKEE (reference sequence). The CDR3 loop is CASSSSRVPLTYEQYF. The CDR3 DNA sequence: TGTGCCAGCAGCTCCTCCCGGGTGCCGCTAACCTACGAGCAGTACTTC.

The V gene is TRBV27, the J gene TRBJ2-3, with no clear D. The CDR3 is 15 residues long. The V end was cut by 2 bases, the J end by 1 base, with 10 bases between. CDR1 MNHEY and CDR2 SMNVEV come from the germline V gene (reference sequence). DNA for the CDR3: TGTGCCAGCAGTTTACGGGTCCCCCGCACAGATACGCAGTATTTT. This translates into CASSLRVPRTDTQYF.

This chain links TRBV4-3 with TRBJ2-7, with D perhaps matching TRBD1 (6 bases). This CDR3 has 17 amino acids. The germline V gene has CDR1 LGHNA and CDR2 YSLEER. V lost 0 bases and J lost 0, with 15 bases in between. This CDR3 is CASSQEWGQVGSYEQYF. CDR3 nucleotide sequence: TGCGCCAGCAGCCAAGAGTGGGGGCAGGTTGGCTCCTACGAGCAGTACTTC.

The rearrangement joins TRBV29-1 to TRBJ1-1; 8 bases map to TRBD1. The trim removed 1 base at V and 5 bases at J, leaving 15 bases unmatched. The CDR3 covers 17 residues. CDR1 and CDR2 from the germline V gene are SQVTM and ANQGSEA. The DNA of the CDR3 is TGCAGCGTTGAAGGGGGACAGGCGGCGGGAAATAGTACTGAAGCTTTCTTT. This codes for CSVEGGQAAGNSTEAFF.

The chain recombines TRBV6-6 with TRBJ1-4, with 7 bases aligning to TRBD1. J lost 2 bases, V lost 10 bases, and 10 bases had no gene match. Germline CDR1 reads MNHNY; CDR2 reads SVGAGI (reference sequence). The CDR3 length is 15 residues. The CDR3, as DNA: TGTGCCACCCGACTAATACAGGGGACTAATGAAAAACTGTTTTTT. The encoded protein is CATRLIQGTNEKLFF.

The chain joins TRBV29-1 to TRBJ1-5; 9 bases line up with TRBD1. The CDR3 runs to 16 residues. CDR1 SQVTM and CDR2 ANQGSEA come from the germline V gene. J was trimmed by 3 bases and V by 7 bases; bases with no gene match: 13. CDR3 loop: CSATPPGQGPNQPQHF. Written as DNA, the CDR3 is TGCAGCGCCACACCGCCGGGACAGGGACCCAATCAGCCCCAGCATTTT.

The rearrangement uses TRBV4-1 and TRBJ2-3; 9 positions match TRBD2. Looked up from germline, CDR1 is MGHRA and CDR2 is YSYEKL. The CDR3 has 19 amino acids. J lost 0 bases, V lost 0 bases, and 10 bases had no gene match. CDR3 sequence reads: CASSQDRLAGKSSTDTQYF. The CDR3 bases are TGCGCCAGCAGCCAAGATCGCCTAGCGGGAAAATCTAGCACAGATACGCAGTATTTT.